These 31 T cell receptor beta chains came from one sample sequenced in a study of CD8+ T cells in alopecia areata. Once RNA had been extracted, it was reverse transcribed into cDNA to act as the sequencing template. This table comes from immunoSEQ multiplex PCR, and its TCRdb copy is limited to in-frame clones, with some not included. This table has over 150,000 clones, around 63% appearing once. Sequencing used CD4+ T cells sorted from blood, obtained at week 0. All receptors derive from a human donor with alopecia areata.

The chain joins TRBV18 to TRBJ1-4; D is undetermined. CDR1 is KGHSH, CDR2 LQKENI, per germline. Between the trimmed V and J ends, which lost 5 bases and 2 bases, there was a span of 6 bases. The CDR3 is 13 amino acids. The CDR3 sequence: CASSATTNEKLFF. CDR3 DNA: TGTGCCAGCTCAGCAACGACTAATGAAAAACTGTTTTTT. The full variable domain, in which reference TRBV18 and TRBJ1-4 provide the parts outside the CDR3, is NAGVMQNPRHLVRRRGQEARLRCSPMKGHSHVYWYRQLPEEGLKFMVYLQKENIIDESGMPKERFSAEFPKEGPSILRIQQVVRGDSAAYFCASSATTNEKLFFGSGTQLSVL.

This clone was observed a single time. The V call is TRBV30, the J call TRBJ1-6, with TRBD1 identical over 7 bases. V trimming: 4 bases; J trimming: 0 bases; junction bases outside the gene matches: 12. Germline CDR1 reads GTSNPN; CDR2 reads SVGIG (reference sequence). CDR3 length: 18 amino acids. The DNA of the CDR3 is TGTGCCTGGAATCTGAACAGGGGTCTAGGCTCCTATAATTCACCCCTCCACTTT. Translation: CAWNLNRGLGSYNSPLHF.

This clone was detected a few times. This chain links TRBV27 with TRBJ1-2, with D possibly being TRBD1 (6 bases). V was trimmed by 0 bases and J by 7 bases, leaving 12 bases between them. CDR1 is MNHEY and CDR2 is SMNVEV in the germline V gene (reference sequence). The CDR3 length is 14 residues. CDR3 sequence reads: CASSLSRGERGYTF. The CDR3 nucleotides read TGTGCCAGCAGTTTATCTAGGGGGGAACGTGGCTACACCTTC.

This clone showed up just a few times. This rearrangement joins TRBV29-1 to TRBJ1-2; 7 bases match TRBD1. The CDR3 sequence is 17 residues long. Germline-derived CDR1 and CDR2 are SQVTM and ANQGSEA. The ends lost 3 bases at V and 8 bases at J; junction bases unmatched: 21. The CDR3: CSVETGTATSGREGYTF. The DNA of the CDR3 is TGCAGCGTTGAGACCGGGACAGCGACCTCGGGGCGTGAGGGCTACACCTTC.

This sequence joins TRBV7-2 and TRBJ2-3; no clear D gene. The CDR3 is 14 amino acids. V lost 2 bases and J lost 1, with 7 bases in between. CDR1 and CDR2 from the germline V gene are SGHTA and FQGNSA. CDR3 in DNA: TGTGCCAGCAGCTTACTCGGCGGCACAGATACGCAGTATTTT. It is translated as CASSLLGGTDTQYF.

The rearrangement links TRBV7-2 to TRBJ1-1; D gene uncertain. The CDR3 is 11 amino acids. Looked up from germline, CDR1 is SGHTA and CDR2 is FQGNSA. Trimming removed 2 bases from V and 11 bases from J, with 9 bases in between. CDR3 region: CASSLRGKAFF. CDR3 bases: TGTGCCAGCAGCTTAAGAGGGAAGGCTTTCTTT.

The rearrangement joins TRBV19 to TRBJ2-7, with D unresolved. Looked up from germline, CDR1 is LNHDA and CDR2 is SQIVND (reference sequence). V shed 3 bases and J shed 3 bases, with 9 bases lying between them. The CDR3 has 13 amino acids. The CDR3 region has the DNA TGTGCCAGTAGTATGGGCAGGAGCTACGAGCAGTACTTC. Residues: CASSMGRSYEQYF. The full variable domain, in which reference TRBV19 and TRBJ2-7 provide the parts outside the CDR3, is DGGITQSPKYLFRKEGQNVTLSCEQNLNHDAMYWYRQDPGQGLRLIYYSQIVNDFQKGDIAEGYSVSREKKESFPLTVTSAQKNPTAFYLCASSMGRSYEQYFGPGTRLTVT.

V gene TRBV2 combines with J gene TRBJ1-1; no clear D. V was shortened by 7 bases and J by 0 bases, with 9 bases between the two germline ends. CDR3 length equals 13 residues. The V gene's germline CDR1 is SNHLY and CDR2 FYNNEI. This CDR3 is CASIDQVNTEAFF. The CDR3 nucleotides are TGTGCCAGCATCGATCAGGTGAACACTGAAGCTTTCTTT.

This clone has a handful of counts. The rearrangement links TRBV5-1 to TRBJ2-1; D ambiguous. The CDR3 has 15 amino acids. Germline V gives CDR1 SGHRS, CDR2 YFSETQ. Between the trimmed V and J ends, which lost 2 bases and 0 bases, there was a span of 9 bases. The CDR3 region has the DNA TGCGCCAGCAGCTTAACTGGCCACTCCTACAATGAGCAGTTCTTC. Protein: CASSLTGHSYNEQFF.

The J gene is TRBJ1-1, the V gene TRBV6-6, with D possibly being TRBD1 (5 bases). CDR3 length: 15 residues. Germline CDR1 is MNHNY and CDR2 is SVGAGI (reference sequence). Trimming shortened V by 0 bases and J by 0 bases, and 8 bases separated the two germline ends. Here the CDR3 reads CASSYSQGLNTEAFF. The CDR3 region has the DNA TGTGCCAGCAGTTACTCGCAGGGACTGAACACTGAAGCTTTCTTT.

This chain joins TRBV25-1 and TRBJ1-2; 8 bases agree with TRBD1. The V gene's germline CDR1 is MGHDK and CDR2 SYGVNS. The trim removed 8 bases at V and 5 bases at J, leaving 13 bases unmatched. The CDR3 is 15 amino acids. The chain's CDR3 is CASSIGQGFVYGYTF. DNA for the CDR3: TGTGCCAGCTCTATTGGACAGGGCTTCGTGTATGGCTACACCTTC.

CDR3 nucleotides: TGCAGCGTTGACGGGGGTTTCTTT. It codes for CSVDGGFF. The chain carries TRBV29-1 and TRBJ1-1, with D possibly matching TRBD1 (5 bases). In germline, CDR1 is SQVTM, CDR2 ANQGSEA. CDR3 length equals 8 residues. Trimming pared 3 bases from V and 13 bases from J, leaving 6 bases between. The variable domain in full, with the rest retrieved from reference TRBV29-1 and TRBJ1-1, is SAVISQKPSRDICQRGTSLTIQCQVDSQVTMMFWYRQQPGQSLTLIATANQGSEATYESGFVIDKFPISRPNLTFSTLTVSNMSPEDSSIYLCSVDGGFFGQGTRLTVV.

The rearrangement joins TRBV18 to TRBJ2-7; D tentatively fits TRBD1 or TRBD2 (5 bases each). In germline, CDR1 is KGHSH, CDR2 LQKENI. V was clipped by 2 bases and J by 0 bases, with 5 bases between them. CDR3 length equals 13 residues. In DNA form, the CDR3 reads TGTGCCAGCTCACCAGGGACCTCCTACGAGCAGTACTTC. Protein: CASSPGTSYEQYF.

This clone was picked up one time. The same CDR3 is also encoded by other DNA sequences in this sample. The chain carries TRBV27 and TRBJ2-7, with TRBD1 matching 11 bases. The ends lost 5 bases at V and 3 bases at J; junction bases unmatched: 3. The CDR3 covers 14 residues. Germline-derived CDR1 and CDR2 are MNHEY and SMNVEV (reference sequence). This CDR3 is CASSAGTGGYEQYF. CDR3 in DNA: TGTGCCAGCAGTGCCGGGACAGGGGGCTACGAGCAGTACTTC.

The rearrangement uses TRBV30 and TRBJ1-3, with D unclear. Trimming stripped 0 bases from V and 0 bases from J, with 12 bases between. Germline V CDR1 and CDR2: GTSNPN, SVGIG (reference sequence). The CDR3 has 16 residues. This CDR3 reads CAWSVPHRASGNTIYF. The CDR3 coding sequence is TGTGCCTGGAGTGTACCTCATAGAGCCTCTGGAAACACCATATATTTT.

This clone has a single count. The gene calls are TRBV30 and TRBJ1-3; no definite D call. Germline CDR1 GTSNPN, CDR2 SVGIG (reference sequence). The germline V and J ends were trimmed by 3 bases and 0 bases, with 3 bases remaining between them. The CDR3 extends over 12 amino acids. CDR3 nucleotide sequence: TGTGCCTGGAGAGCCTCTGGAAACACCATATATTTT. The encoded protein is CAWRASGNTIYF.

The rearrangement joins TRBV9 to TRBJ1-2; D is uncertain. Germline loops: CDR1 SGDLS, CDR2 YYNGEE. Trimming pared 0 bases from V and 5 bases from J, leaving 5 bases between. This CDR3 is built from 12 residues. CDR3 amino acids: CASSVGDYGYTF. The CDR3 DNA reads as TGTGCCAGCAGCGTAGGTGATTATGGCTACACCTTC.

The chain has TRBV4-1 and TRBJ2-1; 9 bases align to TRBD2. CDR3 size: 17 residues. The V gene's germline CDR1 is MGHRA and CDR2 YSYEKL. V gave up 1 base and J gave up 2 bases; unmatched junction bases: 6. CDR3 coding DNA: TGCGCCAGCAGCCAAGTCGAGGCGGGGGGGCCCTACAATGAGCAGTTCTTC. Protein sequence: CASSQVEAGGPYNEQFF.

V and J are TRBV9 and TRBJ2-3; maybe TRBD2 (5 bases). V gave up 3 bases and J gave up 2 bases, with 13 bases separating them. There are 15 residues in the CDR3. Per the germline V gene, CDR1 is SGDLS and CDR2 is YYNGEE. CDR3 coding DNA: TGTGCCAGCAGCGGGCCCGGGAACCCCACAGATACGCAGTATTTT. This gives the protein CASSGPGNPTDTQYF.

This chain joins TRBV4-1 and TRBJ2-7; D gene ambiguous. In germline, CDR1 is MGHRA, CDR2 YSYEKL. V lost 0 bases, J lost 2 bases, and 8 bases lay in between. The CDR3 extends over 14 amino acids. The DNA of the CDR3 is TGCGCCAGCAGCCAAGACTACTTGACCTACGAGCAGTACTTC. It yields the protein CASSQDYLTYEQYF.

DNA for the CDR3: TGTGCCAGCAGTGAGTCGCGGGGTGGCTACACCTTC. This gives the protein CASSESRGGYTF. The chain uses TRBV6-1 and TRBJ1-2; D call uncertain. V lost 3 bases, J lost 7 bases, and 9 bases lay in between. Germline CDR1 reads MNHNS; CDR2 reads SASEGT. The CDR3 sequence is 12 residues long.

V is TRBV30 and J is TRBJ1-5, with D maybe TRBD1 (5 bases). This CDR3 region has 13 residues. The germline V and J ends were trimmed by 0 bases and 7 bases, with 10 bases remaining between them. Germline loops: CDR1 GTSNPN, CDR2 SVGIG (reference sequence). CDR3 protein: CAWSVSDSQPQHF. The CDR3 coding sequence is TGTGCCTGGAGTGTGTCCGACAGCCAGCCCCAGCATTTT. Filled out from reference TRBV30 and TRBJ1-5, the complete variable domain reads SQTIHQWPATLVQPVGSPLSLECTVEGTSNPNLYWYRQAAGRGLQLLFYSVGIGQISSEVPQNLSASRPQDRQFILSSKKLLLSDSGFYLCAWSVSDSQPQHFGDGTRLSIL.

This chain links TRBV6-6 with TRBJ2-3; TRBD1 is a possible D gene (5 bases). The V gene lost 4 bases and the J gene lost 5 bases, with 10 bases spanning the gap. From germline, CDR1 is MNHNY and CDR2 SVGAGI (reference sequence). The CDR3 totals 13 residues. The CDR3 nucleotides are TGTGCCAGCAGTTTGGGGCGGCGAGATACGCAGTATTTT. Protein sequence: CASSLGRRDTQYF.

J is TRBJ1-6 and V is TRBV6-1; D call uncertain. Germline-derived CDR1 and CDR2 are MNHNS and SASEGT. The CDR3 sequence is 14 residues long. The V gene lost 7 bases and the J gene lost 9 bases, with 16 bases spanning the gap. The CDR3 protein is CASKVEGRSSPLHF. The CDR3 region has the DNA TGTGCCAGCAAGGTGGAGGGAAGGAGTTCACCCCTCCACTTT.

V and J are TRBV13 and TRBJ2-7, with D tentatively TRBD1 (6 bases). Germline V gene sequence: CDR1 PRHDT, CDR2 FYEKMQ (reference sequence). Trimming stripped 5 bases from V and 7 bases from J, with 9 bases between. This CDR3 comprises 11 residues. DNA for the CDR3: TGTGCCAGCAGCCGGACAGATGAGCAGTACTTC. Amino acids: CASSRTDEQYF.

The rearrangement uses TRBV30 and TRBJ1-5; 7 nucleotides match TRBD1. The CDR3 totals 15 residues. After removal of 3 bases from V and 4 bases from J, the junction contained 9 bases not matched to a gene. Germline V gene lookup returns CDR1 GTSNPN and CDR2 SVGIG (reference sequence). The CDR3 reads CAWSRGGAENQPQHF. CDR3 in DNA: TGTGCCTGGAGCAGAGGGGGCGCGGAGAATCAGCCCCAGCATTTT.

The chain combines TRBV29-1 with TRBJ2-1; no clear D gene. CDR3 size: 13 residues. V shed 8 bases and J shed 3 bases, with 14 bases lying between them. Germline values: CDR1 SQVTM, CDR2 ANQGSEA. CDR3 protein: CSSLGGFYNEQFF. CDR3 bases: TGCAGCTCCCTAGGTGGCTTCTACAATGAGCAGTTCTTC.

This clone came up once. The genes are TRBV15 and TRBJ2-1; 9 bases agree with TRBD1. The ends lost 0 bases at V and 9 bases at J; junction bases unmatched: 3. Germline CDR1 is LNHNV and CDR2 is YYDKDF (reference sequence). The CDR3 loop spans 14 amino acids. The CDR3 coding sequence is TGTGCCACCAGCAGAGATCGACAGGGGGGTGAGCAGTTCTTC. Its translation is CATSRDRQGGEQFF.

This clone appeared once. This rearrangement joins TRBV29-1 to TRBJ1-1; D not resolved. Germline loops: CDR1 SQVTM, CDR2 ANQGSEA. Trimming took 3 bases from V and 4 from J, leaving 12 bases between them. This CDR3 is built from 13 residues. This CDR3 reads CSVEWGGSTEAFF. The CDR3 DNA is TGCAGCGTTGAGTGGGGTGGAAGCACTGAAGCTTTCTTT.

The CDR3 region has the DNA TGTGCCTGGAGTGTAGAGTCAGGGGCCTTCCACGAGCAGTACTTC. Its translation is CAWSVESGAFHEQYF. The V and J genes are TRBV30 and TRBJ2-7; TRBD1 might be the D (6 bases). V lost 0 bases, J lost 5 bases, and 17 bases lay in between. Germline-derived CDR1 and CDR2 are GTSNPN and SVGIG (reference sequence). The CDR3 contains 15 residues.

The rearrangement links TRBV5-1 to TRBJ2-2, with 13 bases identical to TRBD2. The CDR3 length is 16 residues. The germline CDR1 and CDR2 sequences are SGHRS and YFSETQ. The ends lost 4 bases at V and 7 bases at J; junction bases unmatched: 7. CDR3 in DNA: TGCGCCAGCAGCACAGGGACTAGCGGGGATAGCGGGGAGCTGTTTTTT. Protein sequence: CASSTGTSGDSGELFF.